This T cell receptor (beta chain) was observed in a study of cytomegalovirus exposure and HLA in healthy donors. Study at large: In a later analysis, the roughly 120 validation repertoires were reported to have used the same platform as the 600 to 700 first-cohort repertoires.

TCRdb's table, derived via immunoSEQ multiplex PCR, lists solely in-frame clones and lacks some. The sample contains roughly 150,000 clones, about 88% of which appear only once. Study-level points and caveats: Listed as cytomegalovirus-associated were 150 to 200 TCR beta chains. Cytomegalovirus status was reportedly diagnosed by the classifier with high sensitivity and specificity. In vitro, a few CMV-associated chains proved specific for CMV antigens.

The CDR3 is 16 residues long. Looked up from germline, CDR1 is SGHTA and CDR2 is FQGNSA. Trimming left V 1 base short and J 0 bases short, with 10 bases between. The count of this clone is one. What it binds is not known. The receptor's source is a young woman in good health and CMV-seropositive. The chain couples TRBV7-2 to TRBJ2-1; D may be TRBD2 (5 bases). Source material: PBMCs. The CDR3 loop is CASSLDYSASYNEQFF. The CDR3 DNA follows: TGTGCCAGCAGCTTAGATTATAGCGCCTCCTACAATGAGCAGTTCTTC.